The 5 T cell receptor beta chains in this list originate from one sample, sequenced in a study of beta chain features in type 1 diabetes. As every portion of the isolated RNA was reverse transcribed, the sequencing read expressed TCRB transcripts. Sequencing was performed with immunoSEQ multiplex PCR; in TCRdb, only in-frame clones are kept and a portion is missing. The profile shows roughly 310,000 clones, approximately 10% of them singletons. Sequenced material: naive CD4+ T cells from blood. The receptors here all came from a woman in her 30s in good health.

A few counts support this clone. This chain uses TRBV15 with TRBJ2-7, with TRBD2 matching over 11 bases. The CDR3 consists of 15 residues. The V gene end was trimmed by 4 bases and the J gene end by 5 bases; junction bases not matched to a gene: 7. Germline loops: CDR1 LNHNV, CDR2 YYDKDF (reference sequence). CDR3 region: CATSTLAGGPHEQYF. In DNA, the CDR3 is TGTGCCACCAGCACTTTAGCGGGAGGGCCCCACGAGCAGTACTTC. Full variable domain (rest looked up from reference TRBV15 and TRBJ2-7): DAMVIQNPRYQVTQFGKPVTLSCSQTLNHNVMYWYQQKSSQAPKLLFHYYDKDFNNEADTPDNFQSRRPNTSFCFLDIRSPGLGDTAMYLCATSTLAGGPHEQYFGPGTRLTVT.

The chain couples TRBV30 to TRBJ2-1; TRBD2 aligns across 13 bases. Germline CDR1 and CDR2: GTSNPN and SVGIG (reference sequence). The J segment lost 3 bases and the V segment lost 1 base, leaving 3 bases of the junction unmatched. This CDR3 spans 16 amino acids. CDR3 in amino acids: CAWSGTSGRIYNEQFF. The CDR3, as DNA: TGTGCCTGGAGTGGGACTAGCGGGAGAATCTACAATGAGCAGTTCTTC.

This clone was seen a few times. The rearrangement links TRBV29-1 to TRBJ2-7; 7 nucleotides agree with TRBD1. With V trimmed by 7 bases and J by 2 bases, 8 bases remained unmatched. Germline CDR1 is SQVTM and CDR2 is ANQGSEA. The CDR3 consists of 13 residues. The CDR3 here is CSATDRSTYEQYF. The CDR3 bases are TGCAGCGCCACGGACAGGTCCACCTACGAGCAGTACTTC.

This clone was observed a few times. As DNA, the CDR3 is TGTGCCAGCAGCCAAGGTGGACATTACTACGAGCAGTACTTC. It encodes CASSQGGHYYEQYF. This chain connects TRBV14 to TRBJ2-7; TRBD1 might be the D (5 bases). Germline lookup yields CDR1 SGHDN and CDR2 FVKESK. V was shortened by 1 base and J by 3 bases, with 10 bases between the two germline ends. This CDR3 spans 14 amino acids.

The chain recombines TRBV5-1 with TRBJ1-1; a weak D match, TRBD1 (6 bases). The CDR3 is 14 residues long. The V and J ends lost 4 bases and 6 bases respectively, with 16 bases between them. Germline-derived CDR1 and CDR2 are SGHRS and YFSETQ. The CDR3 protein is CASSPGQSGAEAFF. In nucleotides, the CDR3 is TGCGCCAGCAGCCCGGGACAATCGGGTGCTGAAGCTTTCTTT.